The clone carrying this T cell receptor (beta chain) has only one observation. Antigen unknown. The germline V gene encodes CDR1 MGHDK and CDR2 SYGVNS. The trim removed 6 bases at V and 6 bases at J, leaving 10 bases unmatched. This CDR3 is built from 15 residues. The data were taken from a study of T cell clonotyping in hematopoietic cell transplantation. Study-level points and caveats: At the given depth, recipient repertoires were over 95% de novo clonotypes.

Using immunoSEQ multiplex PCR, the repertoire was profiled, and TCRdb retains in-frame clones only, with some absent. Here the sample spans 4,500 to 6,500 clones, around 78% being singletons. The specimen comprised peripheral blood mononuclear cells, sampled 30 days after allogeneic stem cell transplant. The sequence derives from a male patient between 55 and 70 years old who had an allogeneic stem cell transplant from an unrelated donor, so the T cells may come from the graft donor. Some clones in this sample may be carry-over from other donors' samples. The chain has TRBV25-1 and TRBJ1-4; 7 nucleotides align to TRBD1. The CDR3: CASSDTGVAYEKLFF. DNA for the CDR3: TGTGCCAGCAGCGATACAGGGGTTGCATATGAAAAACTGTTTTTT.